The 14 T cell receptor beta chains below were found in one sample sequenced in a study of shared clonotypes between healthy human individuals. Using immunoSEQ multiplex PCR, the repertoire was profiled, and TCRdb retains in-frame clones only, with some absent. The data contain more than 1 million clones, around 82% of them singletons. The sequenced material came from memory CD4+ T cells from PBMCs. Indicated subset: CD45RA-negative fraction. Receptor source: a man between 18 and 35 years old in good health. Some clones in this sample may be carry-over from other donors' samples.

V is TRBV5-6 and J is TRBJ2-2; 13 bases agree with TRBD2. Trimming removed 2 bases from V and 3 bases from J; junction bases left unmatched: 7. The CDR3 is made up of 18 amino acids. Germline CDR1 and CDR2: SGHDT and YYEEEE. CDR3 DNA: TGTGCCAGCAGCTTTGGGACTAGCGGGATTATGTACACCGGGGAGCTGTTTTTT. This translates into CASSFGTSGIMYTGELFF.

As DNA, the CDR3 is TGCAGTGCCGGTCCTAGCTACACCTTC. This translates into CSAGPSYTF. The chain joins TRBV20-1 to TRBJ1-2; D remains unclear. Germline CDR1 DFQATT, CDR2 SNEGSKA (reference sequence). Trimming removed 6 bases at V and 9 bases at J, with 8 bases between. The CDR3 spans 9 residues.

The chain employs TRBV28 and TRBJ2-7; a possible D gene is TRBD1 (5 bases). V was shortened by 6 bases and J by 3 bases, with 12 bases between the two germline ends. This CDR3 is built from 13 residues. Per the germline V gene, CDR1 is MDHEN and CDR2 is SYDVKM. CDR3 protein: CASRQDHNYEQYF. DNA of the CDR3: TGTGCCAGCAGACAGGACCATAACTACGAGCAGTACTTC.

This clone appeared a few times. The V and J genes are TRBV7-9 and TRBJ1-2; 7 bases align to TRBD1. The J segment lost 4 bases and the V segment lost 3 bases, leaving 5 bases of the junction unmatched. Germline assignment: CDR1 SEHNR and CDR2 FQNEAQ (reference sequence). CDR3 size: 14 residues. In nucleotides, the CDR3 is TGTGCCAGCAGCTTCTCCGGGACAGCCTATGGCTACACCTTC. Translating gives CASSFSGTAYGYTF.

The chain joins TRBV7-2 to TRBJ2-1; D is possibly TRBD2 (5 bases). Germline V gene data show CDR1 as SGHTA and CDR2 as FQGNSA. V was pared by 5 bases and J by 3 bases, with 8 bases between. CDR3 size: 13 residues. The CDR3 region is CASSTDYYNEQFF. CDR3 in DNA: TGTGCCAGCAGCACAGACTACTACAATGAGCAGTTCTTC.

This clone was detected only a few times. The J gene is TRBJ1-1, the V gene TRBV2; D ambiguous. CDR1 and CDR2 from the germline V gene are SNHLY and FYNNEI. This CDR3 spans 13 amino acids. Trimming removed 4 bases at V and 1 base at J, with 7 bases between. Here the CDR3 reads CASSVQKNTEAFF. CDR3 coding DNA: TGTGCCAGCAGTGTACAGAAGAACACTGAAGCTTTCTTT.

This clone occurred once. CDR3 sequence (DNA): TGTGCCATCAGTGAAGGTCAGACAGAGACCCAGTACTTC. This codes for CAISEGQTETQYF. The chain carries TRBV10-3 and TRBJ2-5, with D unresolved. Trimming removed 3 bases at V and 4 bases at J, with 9 bases between. Per the germline V gene, CDR1 is ENHRY and CDR2 is SYGVKD. CDR3 length: 13 amino acids.

This chain connects TRBV14 to TRBJ1-2, with a tentative D call TRBD1 (5 bases). V was shortened by 0 bases and J by 5 bases, with 7 bases between the two germline ends. Germline CDR1 SGHDN, CDR2 FVKESK. The CDR3 loop spans 13 amino acids. This CDR3 is CASSQEWGYGYTF. As DNA, the CDR3 is TGTGCCAGCAGCCAAGAATGGGGGTATGGCTACACCTTC.

The V and J genes are TRBV11-3 and TRBJ2-3, with D tentatively TRBD2 (7 bases). Germline V lookup: CDR1 SGHNT, CDR2 YENEEA. This CDR3 has 15 residues. V was shortened by 5 bases and J by 0 bases, with 12 bases between the two germline ends. CDR3 loop: CASSLGGASTDTQYF. CDR3 DNA: TGTGCCAGCAGCCTGGGGGGGGCCAGCACAGATACGCAGTATTTT. Together with reference TRBV11-3 and TRBJ2-3, the CDR3 gives the full variable domain: EAGVVQSPRYKIIEKKQPVAFWCNPISGHNTLYWYLQNLGQGPELLIRYENEEAVDDSQLPKDRFSAERLKGVDSTLKIQPAELGDSAVYLCASSLGGASTDTQYFGPGTRLTVL.

There are a few counts of this clone. V and J are TRBV18 and TRBJ1-4; the match to TRBD1 covers 7 bases. Per the germline V gene, CDR1 is KGHSH and CDR2 is LQKENI. The CDR3 has 13 amino acids. Trimming took 4 bases from V and 5 from J; bases not matched to a gene: 1. The CDR3 coding sequence is TGTGCCAGCTCACGGGGACAGAATGAAAAACTGTTTTTT. Amino acid sequence: CASSRGQNEKLFF.

The chain carries TRBV11-1 and TRBJ2-1, with D tentatively TRBD2 (6 bases). The CDR3 has 11 amino acids. Germline V gives CDR1 SGHAT, CDR2 FQDESV (reference sequence). Trimming removed 3 bases from V and 15 bases from J, with 12 bases in between. The CDR3 region has the DNA TGTGCCAGCAGCTTGGGAGGACCGACGTTCTTC. This sequence encodes CASSLGGPTFF.

V gene TRBV27 combines with J gene TRBJ2-2, with D perhaps assigned TRBD1 or TRBD2 (5 bases each). The germline gives CDR1 MNHEY, CDR2 SMNVEV (reference sequence). Trimming removed 5 bases at V and 8 bases at J, with 15 bases between. The CDR3 loop spans 14 amino acids. The CDR3 region is CASSPSGTRGELFF. The CDR3 DNA reads TGTGCCAGCAGTCCCTCAGGGACGAGAGGGGAGCTGTTTTTT.

The chain carries TRBV19 and TRBJ1-5; a weak D match, TRBD1 (6 bases). The CDR3 has 17 amino acids. V was clipped by 6 bases and J by 4 bases, with 22 bases between them. CDR1 is LNHDA, CDR2 SQIVND, per germline (reference sequence). The CDR3 DNA reads TGTGCCAGTAGGACTCAGGGGCCCCCCTTATTTAATCAGCCCCAGCATTTT. The encoded protein is CASRTQGPPLFNQPQHF.

The CDR3 loop reads CASSVLRGARAALGYF. The CDR3 region has the DNA TGTGCCAGCAGTGTACTCCGGGGAGCGAGGGCGGCCCTGGGGTATTTT. The rearrangement uses TRBV28 and TRBJ2-3, with a tentative D call TRBD2 (5 bases). Trimming removed 5 bases from V and 14 bases from J, with 29 bases in between. The CDR3 runs 16 residues. Germline assignment: CDR1 MDHEN and CDR2 SYDVKM.